The 6 T cell receptor beta chains below all came from one sample that was sequenced in a study of CD8 T cells in Susac syndrome. Roughly 0.45 to 1 ug RNA was reverse transcribed with random hexamers. TCRdb ran MiXCR on the immunoSEQ multiplex PCR reads and lists one entry per CDR3 protein. The sample has about 130,000 distinct CDR3 sequences, 95% seen once. Material: CD8+ T cells from PBMCs. These receptors all stem from a human donor with Susac syndrome.

The rearrangement uses TRBV9 and TRBJ1-1; D gene uncertain. V lost 3 bases, J lost 2 bases, and 2 bases lay in between. The germline V gene encodes CDR1 SGDLS and CDR2 YYNGEE. CDR3 length: 11 amino acids. The CDR3 region is CASSDNTEAFF. Written as DNA, the CDR3 is TGTGCCAGCAGCGACAACACTGAAGCTTTCTTT.

This clonotype showed up just once. V gene TRBV15 combines with J gene TRBJ2-7; TRBD1 or TRBD2 may be the D gene (5 bases each). V was pared by 9 bases and J by 4 bases, with 10 bases between. There are 11 residues in the CDR3. Germline CDR1 and CDR2: LNHNV and YYDKDF (reference sequence). CDR3: CATRDGYEQYF. The CDR3 region has the DNA TGTGCCACAAGGGACGGTTACGAGCAGTACTTC.

This chain uses TRBV7-6 with TRBJ1-1; unclear D gene. This CDR3 contains 14 residues. The germline CDR1 and CDR2 sequences are SGHVS and FNYEAQ. V lost 5 bases and J 1 base, leaving 11 bases between the germline ends. The CDR3 nucleotides are TGTGCCAGCAGCCCCCAGGAACCGAACACTGAAGCTTTCTTT. Translated: CASSPQEPNTEAFF.

This clonotype was seen a single time. This sequence joins TRBV29-1 and TRBJ1-1; the D gene is possibly TRBD1 (5 bases). This CDR3 contains 11 residues. The V gene lost 7 bases and the J gene lost 8 bases, with 14 bases spanning the gap. Germline lookup yields CDR1 SQVTM and CDR2 ANQGSEA. The CDR3 nucleotides read TGCAGCGAGGGACCCCACCCCGAAGCTTTCTTT. This encodes CSEGPHPEAFF.

The chain carries TRBV25-1 and TRBJ2-7; perhaps TRBD2 as D (6 bases). The length of the CDR3 is 11 residues. The germline V gene has CDR1 MGHDK and CDR2 SYGVNS. The V end lost 10 bases, the J end lost 3 bases, and 10 bases lay between the germline ends. DNA for the CDR3: TGTGCCACCTCGACTAGCTACGAGCAGTACTTC. Amino acid sequence: CATSTSYEQYF.

The chain carries TRBV6-1 and TRBJ1-5; a possible D gene is TRBD1 (5 bases). The V end was cut by 5 bases, the J end by 6 bases, with 14 bases between. Germline CDR1 is MNHNS and CDR2 is SASEGT. This CDR3 has 14 residues. The CDR3 loop reads CASSPPSGTQPQHF. The CDR3 DNA follows: TGTGCCAGCAGTCCACCATCAGGGACTCAGCCCCAGCATTTT.